These T cell receptor beta chains were read from a single sample in a study of cytomegalovirus exposure and HLA in healthy donors. This table comes from immunoSEQ multiplex PCR, and its TCRdb copy is limited to in-frame clones, with some not included. The sample shows tens of thousands of clones, approximately 91% of them seen only once. The sample consisted of PBMCs. These receptors were obtained from a young man in good health and CMV-seronegative. Each CDR3 is given with its conserved first and last residue. The order of the fields is D gene, V gene, J gene, clone size, CDR3 DNA, CDR3 protein. The D gene is left open where the match is weak. The size entry is marked missing in some rows and otherwise reads once, few, many or a size class.

d_call: .
v_call: TRBV7-6
j_call: TRBJ2-2
clone_size: .
cdr3_nt: TGTGCCAGCAGCTCCCTGGGGGGGCTCAACACCGGGGAGCTGTTTTTT
cdr3_aa: CASSSLGGLNTGELFF

d_call: .
v_call: TRBV7-9
j_call: TRBJ2-5
clone_size: once
cdr3_nt: TGTGCCAGCAGCTTAGTGTCAGAACAAGAGACCCAGTACTTC
cdr3_aa: CASSLVSEQETQYF

d_call: .
v_call: TRBV27
j_call: TRBJ2-6
clone_size: .
cdr3_nt: TGTGCCAGCAGTCCGACAGGTGGCAACGTCCTGACTTTC
cdr3_aa: CASSPTGGNVLTF

d_call: TRBD2
v_call: TRBV6-5
j_call: TRBJ2-1
clone_size: .
cdr3_nt: TGTGCCAGCAGTTGGCTAGCGGGGGCTGGGCAGTTCTTC
cdr3_aa: CASSWLAGAGQFF

d_call: .
v_call: TRBV5-1
j_call: TRBJ1-2
clone_size: .
cdr3_nt: TGCGCCAGCAGCCCTCGGGAGCGGGGCGTGGACTATGGCTACACCTTC
cdr3_aa: CASSPRERGVDYGYTF

d_call: .
v_call: TRBV4-2
j_call: TRBJ2-1
clone_size: .
cdr3_nt: TGTGCCAGCAGCCAAGATCGGGGTTACAATGAGCAGTTCTTC
cdr3_aa: CASSQDRGYNEQFF

d_call: .
v_call: TRBV6-1
j_call: TRBJ2-2
clone_size: .
cdr3_nt: TGTGCCAGAGCTGGCGGGGAGCTGTTTTTT
cdr3_aa: CARAGGELFF

d_call: TRBD2
v_call: TRBV10-3
j_call: TRBJ2-1
clone_size: few
cdr3_nt: TGTGCCGGGGGACTAGCGGAGGAGAATGAGCAGTTCTTC
cdr3_aa: CAGGLAEENEQFF

d_call: TRBD1
v_call: TRBV5-8
j_call: TRBJ1-2
clone_size: .
cdr3_nt: TGTGCCAGCAGCTTGGGCCTCACAGGGGGCGCGAGCGGCTACACCTTC
cdr3_aa: CASSLGLTGGASGYTF

d_call: .
v_call: TRBV6-1
j_call: TRBJ1-1
clone_size: .
cdr3_nt: TGTGCCAGCAGTGAAAATCGGTGGCGAGGGAACACTGAAGCTTTCTTT
cdr3_aa: CASSENRWRGNTEAFF

d_call: TRBD1
v_call: TRBV4-2
j_call: TRBJ1-3
clone_size: .
cdr3_nt: TGTGCCAGCAGCCAAGTAACCCGGACAGGGGGAGGAAACACCATATATTTT
cdr3_aa: CASSQVTRTGGGNTIYF

d_call: TRBD1
v_call: TRBV9
j_call: TRBJ1-2
clone_size: .
cdr3_nt: TGTGCCAGCAGCGTAGCCCTCCGATTGTTGGAGGGGACAGGGGGCTTATGCGGCTACACCTTC
cdr3_aa: CASSVALRLLEGTGGLCGYTF

d_call: TRBD2
v_call: TRBV9
j_call: TRBJ2-7
clone_size: .
cdr3_nt: TGTGCCAGCAGCGTGACTAGCGGCTCCTACGAGCAGTACTTC
cdr3_aa: CASSVTSGSYEQYF

d_call: .
v_call: TRBV6-5
j_call: TRBJ1-3
clone_size: once
cdr3_nt: TGTGCCAGCAGCCAGGGGCCCCACTCTGGAAACACCATATATTTT
cdr3_aa: CASSQGPHSGNTIYF

d_call: .
v_call: TRBV7-9
j_call: TRBJ1-2
clone_size: .
cdr3_nt: TGTGCCAGCAGCACCACCGGGCCGCGGGATGGCTACACCTTC
cdr3_aa: CASSTTGPRDGYTF

d_call: TRBD1
v_call: TRBV30
j_call: TRBJ2-2
clone_size: few
cdr3_nt: TGTGCCTGGGAGGGGGCTGGCGCGAACACCGGGGAGCTGTTTTTT
cdr3_aa: CAWEGAGANTGELFF

d_call: TRBD1
v_call: TRBV30
j_call: TRBJ1-3
clone_size: .
cdr3_nt: TGTGCCTGGGGCCATCAGGGGGCGCCTGGAAACACCATATATTTT
cdr3_aa: CAWGHQGAPGNTIYF

d_call: .
v_call: TRBV9
j_call: TRBJ2-1
clone_size: .
cdr3_nt: TGTGCCAGCAGCGCACTTGGTGAGCAGTTCTTC
cdr3_aa: CASSALGEQFF

d_call: TRBD1
v_call: TRBV7-2
j_call: TRBJ2-5
clone_size: .
cdr3_nt: TGTGCCAGCAGCTCTGGACAGGGAGGAGAGACCCAGTACTTC
cdr3_aa: CASSSGQGGETQYF

d_call: TRBD1
v_call: TRBV30
j_call: TRBJ1-2
clone_size: .
cdr3_nt: TGTGCCTGGAACGGGGACAGGGGGCGGAAGGGCTACACCTTC
cdr3_aa: CAWNGDRGRKGYTF

d_call: TRBD1
v_call: TRBV11-2
j_call: TRBJ1-1
clone_size: .
cdr3_nt: TGTGCCAGCAGCTACCTTGGACAGGGGGTAATCGCCACTGAAGCTTTCTTT
cdr3_aa: CASSYLGQGVIATEAFF

d_call: TRBD2
v_call: TRBV6-1
j_call: TRBJ2-7
clone_size: once
cdr3_nt: TGTGCCAGCAGTGAACCGGGGCTAGCGGGATCCTACGAGCAGTACTTC
cdr3_aa: CASSEPGLAGSYEQYF

d_call: .
v_call: TRBV6-6
j_call: TRBJ1-1
clone_size: .
cdr3_nt: TGTGCCAGCAGTTACTCGAGTCTGAACACTGAAGCTTTCTTT
cdr3_aa: CASSYSSLNTEAFF

d_call: .
v_call: TRBV4-1
j_call: TRBJ1-4
clone_size: .
cdr3_nt: TGCGCCAGCAGCCAAGGGGCAGGGGCTAATGAAAAACTGTTTTTT
cdr3_aa: CASSQGAGANEKLFF

d_call: TRBD2
v_call: TRBV7-7
j_call: TRBJ2-5
clone_size: .
cdr3_nt: TGTGCTAGCAGCTTGGTAGTAGCGGGAGTCGAACCCCAGTACTTC
cdr3_aa: CASSLVVAGVEPQYF

d_call: TRBD2
v_call: TRBV7-9
j_call: TRBJ2-5
clone_size: .
cdr3_nt: TGTGCCAGCAGCGTGGGGACTAGCTCTGTGACCCAGTACTTC
cdr3_aa: CASSVGTSSVTQYF

d_call: .
v_call: TRBV28
j_call: TRBJ1-3
clone_size: .
cdr3_nt: TGTGCCAGCAGTGAACTCTCTGGAAACACCATATATTTT
cdr3_aa: CASSELSGNTIYF

d_call: TRBD1
v_call: TRBV6-5
j_call: TRBJ1-1
clone_size: .
cdr3_nt: TGTGCCAGCAGCCGATCGGACAGGGTGAACACTGAAGCTTTCTTT
cdr3_aa: CASSRSDRVNTEAFF

d_call: TRBD1
v_call: TRBV28
j_call: TRBJ2-2
clone_size: .
cdr3_nt: TGTGCCAGCGGACAGGGTGGGACCGGGGAGCTGTTTTTT
cdr3_aa: CASGQGGTGELFF

d_call: .
v_call: TRBV27
j_call: TRBJ1-4
clone_size: .
cdr3_nt: TGTGCCAGCAGGAAAGCGGGAACTAATGAAAAACTGTTTTTT
cdr3_aa: CASRKAGTNEKLFF

d_call: TRBD2
v_call: TRBV14
j_call: TRBJ2-1
clone_size: .
cdr3_nt: TGTGCCAGCAGCCAGTACCCGGGACTAGCGGGAGGGCCGGGCTCCTACAATGAGCAGTTCTTC
cdr3_aa: CASSQYPGLAGGPGSYNEQFF

d_call: .
v_call: TRBV6-6
j_call: TRBJ2-3
clone_size: once
cdr3_nt: TGTGCCAGCGGCAGGGTGAATCTCCTCTTCGATACGCAGTATTTT
cdr3_aa: CASGRVNLLFDTQYF

d_call: TRBD2
v_call: TRBV4-1
j_call: TRBJ2-7
clone_size: .
cdr3_nt: TGCGCCAGCAGCCAGGGACTAGCGGGCCCCTACGAGCAGTACTTC
cdr3_aa: CASSQGLAGPYEQYF

d_call: .
v_call: TRBV7-2
j_call: TRBJ2-5
clone_size: .
cdr3_nt: TGTGCCAGCAGCTTAGCTGTCCTGCAAGAGACCCAGTACTTC
cdr3_aa: CASSLAVLQETQYF

d_call: .
v_call: TRBV25-1
j_call: TRBJ2-2
clone_size: .
cdr3_nt: TGTGCCAGCAGTGAGTGGCTCGCGGGATCCACCGGGGAGCTGTTTTTT
cdr3_aa: CASSEWLAGSTGELFF

d_call: .
v_call: TRBV19
j_call: TRBJ2-2
clone_size: .
cdr3_nt: TGTGCCAGTAGTATTCTCCTGGGGGGTGTGGAGGAGCTGTTTTTT
cdr3_aa: CASSILLGGVEELFF

d_call: TRBD2
v_call: TRBV5-1
j_call: TRBJ2-7
clone_size: .
cdr3_nt: TGCGCCAGCAGTCGAGGACTAGCGGCCTACGAGCAGTACTTC
cdr3_aa: CASSRGLAAYEQYF

d_call: TRBD1
v_call: TRBV6-5
j_call: TRBJ2-7
clone_size: few
cdr3_nt: TGTGCCAGCAGCAAGGGACAGGGGGCGTACGAGCAGTACTTC
cdr3_aa: CASSKGQGAYEQYF

d_call: .
v_call: TRBV2
j_call: TRBJ1-1
clone_size: .
cdr3_nt: TGTGCCAGCAGCGCCCCTGGAGGGGTGGGAACTGAAGCTTTCTTT
cdr3_aa: CASSAPGGVGTEAFF

d_call: .
v_call: TRBV9
j_call: TRBJ2-1
clone_size: .
cdr3_nt: TGTGCCAGCAGCGCGGACATACGAGTCTACAATGAGCAGTTCTTC
cdr3_aa: CASSADIRVYNEQFF

d_call: .
v_call: TRBV5-4
j_call: TRBJ1-2
clone_size: .
cdr3_nt: TGTGCCAGCAGCTTGGTACTACAAGGTCCCGGGTCGGATGGCTACACCTTC
cdr3_aa: CASSLVLQGPGSDGYTF

d_call: .
v_call: TRBV6-5
j_call: TRBJ2-1
clone_size: .
cdr3_nt: TGTGCCAGCAGTTACTCGAGGGTGAGGAACAATGAGCAGTTCTTC
cdr3_aa: CASSYSRVRNNEQFF

d_call: TRBD1
v_call: TRBV5-4
j_call: TRBJ2-1
clone_size: .
cdr3_nt: TGTGCCAGCAGCAAGGGACAGGGCTACAATGAGCAGTTCTTC
cdr3_aa: CASSKGQGYNEQFF

d_call: .
v_call: TRBV10-3
j_call: TRBJ1-2
clone_size: .
cdr3_nt: TGTGCCATCAGTGAGTACGACAGCAACTATGGCTACACCTTC
cdr3_aa: CAISEYDSNYGYTF

d_call: .
v_call: TRBV7-3
j_call: TRBJ1-1
clone_size: .
cdr3_nt: TGTGCCAGCAGCTTAACGTGGGGGGGTAAGGACACTGAAGCTTTCTTT
cdr3_aa: CASSLTWGGKDTEAFF

d_call: .
v_call: TRBV2
j_call: TRBJ2-1
clone_size: .
cdr3_nt: TGTGCCAGCAGTGAGACGGGAGCTTGGGGCAATGAGCAGTTCTTC
cdr3_aa: CASSETGAWGNEQFF

d_call: .
v_call: TRBV6-6
j_call: TRBJ1-2
clone_size: .
cdr3_nt: TGTGCCAGCAGTTCCACAGGGACCGTAAACTATGGCTACACCTTC
cdr3_aa: CASSSTGTVNYGYTF

d_call: .
v_call: TRBV7-2
j_call: TRBJ2-4
clone_size: .
cdr3_nt: TGTGCCAGCAGCTTAGTCTTCCCCATTCAGTACTTC
cdr3_aa: CASSLVFPIQYF

d_call: TRBD2
v_call: TRBV9
j_call: TRBJ2-1
clone_size: .
cdr3_nt: TGTGCCAGCAGCGTAGAACCCAGCGGGAGCGGCAATGAGCAGTTCTTC
cdr3_aa: CASSVEPSGSGNEQFF

d_call: TRBD1
v_call: TRBV9
j_call: TRBJ2-7
clone_size: .
cdr3_nt: TGTGCCAGCAGCTCACAGCGGCAGGGGGCTCTAAACGAGCAGTACTTC
cdr3_aa: CASSSQRQGALNEQYF

d_call: .
v_call: TRBV5-4
j_call: TRBJ1-2
clone_size: .
cdr3_nt: TGTGCCAGCAGCTGGGGGGGGCAGGGCTATGGCTACACCTTC
cdr3_aa: CASSWGGQGYGYTF

d_call: TRBD1
v_call: TRBV29-1
j_call: TRBJ1-1
clone_size: .
cdr3_nt: TGCAGCGTTGCGGCAGGGGGAATAAACACTGAAGCTTTCTTT
cdr3_aa: CSVAAGGINTEAFF

d_call: TRBD1
v_call: TRBV7-2
j_call: TRBJ2-7
clone_size: once
cdr3_nt: TGTGCCAGCCAACCAGGGGGCTCTAATTACGAGCAGTACTTC
cdr3_aa: CASQPGGSNYEQYF